The clone carrying this T cell receptor (beta chain) has a single count. Its antigen is still unknown. Germline CDR1 is SGHNT and CDR2 is YYREEE (reference sequence). The CDR3 totals 13 residues. Trimming stripped 4 bases from V and 5 bases from J, with 10 bases between. Terminally differentiated effector memory CD45RA+ cells were excluded from the naive CD8 cells, which were CD45RO-negative and positively selected for CCR7. The sample is drawn from a study of shared clonotypes between healthy human individuals. Overall study results and limits: The study found lower generation probabilities in non-shared clonotypes than in those shared by all four donors. A small donor pool kept down the genetic and exposure-history diversity that was represented.

Method: immunoSEQ multiplex PCR; TCRdb's copy keeps in-frame clones and lacks some. The data show 500,000 to 700,000 clones, around 95% seen once. Input material: naive CD8+ T cells sorted from blood. This sequence originates from a woman in her twenties or thirties in good health. The chain uses TRBV5-4 and TRBJ2-1, with D possibly TRBD2 on 5 matching bases. CDR3 loop: CASSRTENNEQFF. The CDR3 coding sequence is TGTGCCAGCAGCAGGACTGAGAACAATGAGCAGTTCTTC.